This is a list of T cell receptor beta chains from one sample in a study of blood T cell repertoires in COVID-19. TCRdb's table, derived via immunoSEQ multiplex PCR, lists solely in-frame clones and lacks some. The sample shows more than 200,000 clones, around 89% of them seen only once. The sample taken for sequencing was PBMCs or T cells enriched from blood (not recorded which). The receptors derive from a woman aged 25 to 45 who had recovered from COVID-19. Each CDR3 is given with its conserved first and last residue. A D gene is named only where the DNA matches it firmly. Where a row states a size, it is once, few, many or the class of an expanded clone; other rows omit it.

j_gene	abundance	v_gene	d_gene	CDR3aa	CDR3nt
TRBJ2-1	NA	TRBV18	NA	CASSRSGGAGEQFF	TGTGCCAGCTCCCGGAGTGGCGGGGCCGGTGAGCAGTTCTTC
TRBJ2-2	NA	TRBV5-1	NA	CASSLGPAGELFF	TGCGCCAGCAGCCTTGGGCCAGCCGGGGAGCTGTTTTTT
TRBJ2-7	NA	TRBV12-3/TRBV12-4	NA	CASNGLGYEQYF	TGTGCCAGCAATGGGCTTGGCTACGAGCAGTACTTC
TRBJ1-2	NA	TRBV12-3/TRBV12-4	NA	CASSVTASYGYTF	TGTGCCAGCAGCGTGACAGCTTCCTATGGCTACACCTTC
TRBJ1-1	NA	TRBV4-2	NA	CASSQERGGAFF	TGTGCCAGCAGCCAAGAGAGGGGGGGGGCTTTCTTT
TRBJ2-1	NA	TRBV4-2	NA	CASSQDLQGIEQFF	TGTGCCAGCAGCCAAGATTTACAGGGCATTGAGCAGTTCTTC
TRBJ2-1	NA	TRBV6-5	TRBD1	CASSYDRGLGYEQFF	TGTGCCAGCAGTTACGACAGGGGCCTAGGGTATGAGCAGTTCTTC
TRBJ2-5	NA	TRBV18	TRBD1	CASSPQRQGRETQYF	TGTGCCAGCTCACCGCAAAGACAGGGACGAGAGACCCAGTACTTC
TRBJ2-1	NA	TRBV9	NA	CASSVSRERSYNEQFF	TGTGCCAGCAGCGTATCACGGGAGAGATCCTACAATGAGCAGTTCTTC
TRBJ2-1	NA	TRBV4-1	TRBD1	CASSQHSTGGFSYNEQFF	TGCGCCAGCAGCCAACATAGTACAGGGGGCTTCTCCTACAATGAGCAGTTCTTC
TRBJ2-1	few	TRBV5-6	NA	CASSRMGGAAAYNEQFF	TGTGCCAGCAGCCGAATGGGAGGAGCGGCCGCCTACAATGAGCAGTTCTTC
TRBJ2-5	NA	TRBV13	TRBD2	CASSSPGTSLTQYF	TGTGCCAGCAGCTCCCCCGGGACTAGCCTCACCCAGTACTTC
TRBJ2-7	NA	TRBV4-3	NA	CASSQDLTGSYEQYF	TGCGCCAGCAGCCAAGATCTTACGGGATCCTACGAGCAGTACTTC
TRBJ2-5	NA	TRBV10-3	NA	CAIGSGIQETQYF	TGTGCCATCGGGTCAGGGATCCAAGAGACCCAGTACTTC
TRBJ1-5	NA	TRBV6-5	NA	CASRTANQPQHF	TGTGCCAGCAGGACTGCCAATCAGCCCCAGCATTTT
TRBJ2-2	once	TRBV2	NA	CASSEEGGMHTGELFF	TGTGCCAGCAGTGAAGAGGGAGGAATGCACACCGGGGAGCTGTTTTTT
TRBJ2-3	NA	TRBV20-1	TRBD2	CSASSGRGIGDTQYF	TGCAGTGCTAGTAGCGGGAGGGGAATTGGGGATACGCAGTATTTT
TRBJ2-7	NA	TRBV3-1/TRBV3-2	TRBD2	CASSQFGLAGSYEQYF	TGTGCCAGCAGCCAGTTTGGACTAGCGGGATCCTACGAGCAGTACTTC
TRBJ2-2	NA	TRBV5-4	NA	CASSTRLKSGELFF	TGTGCCAGCAGCACTAGATTAAAGAGCGGGGAGCTGTTTTTT
TRBJ2-7	NA	TRBV19	TRBD2	CASSMGSRTSGRAGEQYF	TGTGCCAGTAGTATGGGGTCTCGGACTAGCGGGAGGGCCGGCGAGCAGTACTTC
TRBJ2-3	NA	TRBV6-5	TRBD1	CASSPGTGGLYTQYF	TGTGCCAGCAGTCCGGGGACAGGCGGCCTCTATACGCAGTATTTT
TRBJ1-1	NA	TRBV28	NA	CASSDLRTEAFF	TGTGCCAGCTCTGACCTGAGGACTGAAGCTTTCTTT
TRBJ1-1	NA	TRBV10-3	NA	CAISESISEAFF	TGTGCCATCAGTGAGTCTATCTCTGAAGCTTTCTTT
TRBJ1-5	NA	TRBV19	NA	CASSTDRNQPQHF	TGTGCCAGTAGTACAGACAGAAATCAGCCCCAGCATTTT
TRBJ1-1	NA	TRBV18	TRBD1	CASSPPSLLGQGRGGTEAFF	TGTGCCAGCTCACCACCGTCCTTACTGGGACAGGGTCGGGGGGGCACTGAAGCTTTCTTT
TRBJ2-3	NA	TRBV30	TRBD2	CASLAGHTDTQYF	TGTGCCTCACTAGCGGGACACACAGATACGCAGTATTTT
TRBJ2-3	NA	TRBV19	TRBD2	CASSIGAGGNTDTQYF	TGTGCCAGTAGTATAGGGGCGGGAGGGAACACAGATACGCAGTATTTT
TRBJ2-1	NA	TRBV5-1	TRBD2	CASSRTSGSDEQFF	TGCGCCAGCAGCCGGACTAGCGGATCGGATGAGCAGTTCTTC
TRBJ2-5	NA	TRBV28	NA	CASSTGYRWETQYF	TGTGCCAGCAGTACGGGGTACCGATGGGAGACCCAGTACTTC
TRBJ2-2	NA	TRBV15	TRBD2	CATSTVGLAGNGELFF	TGTGCCACCAGTACCGTAGGACTAGCGGGAAACGGGGAGCTGTTTTTT
TRBJ1-1	NA	TRBV3-1/TRBV3-2	NA	CASSQVEGDLPEAFF	TGTGCCAGCAGCCAAGTGGAGGGAGACTTACCTGAAGCTTTCTTT
TRBJ2-7	once	TRBV7-9	TRBD1	CASSSRQGAYEQYF	TGTGCCAGCAGCTCCCGACAGGGAGCCTACGAGCAGTACTTC